This TCR beta chain is from a study of shared clonotypes between healthy human individuals. This clone showed up just a few times. Germline CDR1 reads ENHRY; CDR2 reads SYGVKD. The CDR3 extends over 12 amino acids. Trimming stripped 4 bases from V and 6 bases from J, with 9 bases between. Produced via immunoSEQ multiplex PCR; TCRdb's table is partial and in-frame only. The data show roughly 2.5 million clones, 90% to 95% seen once. The origin of this receptor is a man between 18 and 35 years old in good health. V and J are TRBV10-3 and TRBJ1-2; D possibly corresponds to TRBD1 (5 bases). Sequencing was carried out using naive CD4+ T cells sorted from blood. Specified subset: CD45RA+ positively selected. Here the CDR3 DNA reads TGTGCCATCAGTGTACAGGATAATGGCTACACCTTC. Protein product: CAISVQDNGYTF.